A few counts support the clone carrying this T cell receptor (beta chain). Its antigen is as yet unknown. This record belongs to a study of early T cells in non-severe SARS-CoV-2 infection. Background on the study: Bulk RNA isolated from unsorted whole blood underwent sequencing; chains were not paired.

In the library, individual cDNA molecules carried attached unique molecular identifiers. From the 5' RACE reads, TCRdb called clonotypes with MiXCR, one entry per CDR3 protein. The repertoire holds about 63,000 distinct CDR3 sequences, with 10% to 15% as singletons. Study results and limitations: Missing private and CD4 specificities, VDJdb matching favored anti-spike CD8 responses.

Sequenced input: whole blood. This receptor was obtained from an adult who was a healthcare worker with PCR-confirmed SARS-CoV-2 infection or an uninfected control (not recorded which).

The CDR3 sequence is CASGSSGTSFGTGELFF. The DNA for the CDR3 is TGTGCTAGTGGTTCCTCCGGGACTAGCTTTGGCACCGGGGAGCTGTTTTTT. This chain connects TRBV12-5 to TRBJ2-2; 9 nucleotides align to TRBD2. This CDR3 is 17 amino acids long. Per the germline V gene, CDR1 is LGHNT and CDR2 is FRNRAP. V gave up 4 bases and J gave up 4 bases; unmatched junction bases: 10. Combining the CDR3 with reference TRBV12-5 and TRBJ2-2 gives the whole variable domain DARVTQTPRHKVTEMGQEVTMRCQPILGHNTVFWYRQTMMQGLELLAYFRNRAPLDDSGMPKDRFSAEMPDATLATLKIQPSEPRDSAVYFCASGSSGTSFGTGELFFGEGSRLTVL.